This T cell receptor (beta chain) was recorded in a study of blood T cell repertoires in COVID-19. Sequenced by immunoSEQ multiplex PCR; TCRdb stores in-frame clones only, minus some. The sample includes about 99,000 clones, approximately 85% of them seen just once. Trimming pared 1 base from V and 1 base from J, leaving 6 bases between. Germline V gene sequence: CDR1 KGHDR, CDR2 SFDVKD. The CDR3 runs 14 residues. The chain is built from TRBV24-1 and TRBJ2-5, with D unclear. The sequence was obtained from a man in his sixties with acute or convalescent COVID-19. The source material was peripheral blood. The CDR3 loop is CATSDLPGQETQYF. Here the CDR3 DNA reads TGTGCCACCAGTGATTTACCCGGCCAAGAGACCCAGTACTTC.